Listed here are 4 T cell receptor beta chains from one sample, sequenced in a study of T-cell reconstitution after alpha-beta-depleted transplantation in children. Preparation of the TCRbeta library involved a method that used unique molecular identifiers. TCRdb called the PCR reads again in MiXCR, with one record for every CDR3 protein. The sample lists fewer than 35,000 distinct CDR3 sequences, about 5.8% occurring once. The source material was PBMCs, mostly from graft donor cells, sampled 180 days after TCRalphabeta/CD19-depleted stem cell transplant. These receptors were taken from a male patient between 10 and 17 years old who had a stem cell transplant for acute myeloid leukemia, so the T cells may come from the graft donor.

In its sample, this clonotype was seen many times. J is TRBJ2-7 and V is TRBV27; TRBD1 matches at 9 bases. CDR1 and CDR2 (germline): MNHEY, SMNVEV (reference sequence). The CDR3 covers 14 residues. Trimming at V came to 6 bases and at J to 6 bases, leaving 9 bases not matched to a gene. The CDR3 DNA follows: TGTGCCAGCAGCCGGGACAGGGCCTCGGGCGAGCAGTACGTC. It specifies CASSRDRASGEQYV.

The CDR3 loop reads CASSYQLGYGYTF. The CDR3 nucleotides read TGTGCCAGCAGTTACCAGCTCGGCTATGGCTACACCTTC. The rearrangement uses TRBV6-5 and TRBJ1-2; D is undetermined. The CDR3 consists of 13 residues. Trimming cost V 2 bases and J 4 bases, with 8 bases left between them. Germline CDR1 MNHEY, CDR2 SVGAGI.

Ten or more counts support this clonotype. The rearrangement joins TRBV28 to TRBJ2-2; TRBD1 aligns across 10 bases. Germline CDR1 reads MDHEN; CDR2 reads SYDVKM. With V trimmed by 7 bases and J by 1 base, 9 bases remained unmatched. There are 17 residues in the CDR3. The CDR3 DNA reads TGTGCCAGCAATCAACTTGGACAGGGGGTGAACACCGGGGAGCTGTTTTTT. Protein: CASNQLGQGVNTGELFF.

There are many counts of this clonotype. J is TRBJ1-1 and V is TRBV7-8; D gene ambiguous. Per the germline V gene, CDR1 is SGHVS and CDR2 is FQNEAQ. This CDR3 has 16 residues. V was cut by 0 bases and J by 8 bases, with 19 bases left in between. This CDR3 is CASSLAGVWGGIEAFF. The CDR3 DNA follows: TGTGCCAGCAGCTTAGCCGGTGTCTGGGGAGGGATCGAAGCTTTCTTT.